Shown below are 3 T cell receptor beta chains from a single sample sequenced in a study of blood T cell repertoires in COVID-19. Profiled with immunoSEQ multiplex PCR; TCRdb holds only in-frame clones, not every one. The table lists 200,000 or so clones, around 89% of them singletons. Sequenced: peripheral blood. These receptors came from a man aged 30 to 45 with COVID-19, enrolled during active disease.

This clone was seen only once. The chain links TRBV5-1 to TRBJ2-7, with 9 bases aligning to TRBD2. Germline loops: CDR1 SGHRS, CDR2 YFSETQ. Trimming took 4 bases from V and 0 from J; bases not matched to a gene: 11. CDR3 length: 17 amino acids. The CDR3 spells CASSRFPSGVSSYEQYF. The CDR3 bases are TGCGCCAGCAGCCGATTCCCTAGCGGGGTAAGCTCCTACGAGCAGTACTTC.

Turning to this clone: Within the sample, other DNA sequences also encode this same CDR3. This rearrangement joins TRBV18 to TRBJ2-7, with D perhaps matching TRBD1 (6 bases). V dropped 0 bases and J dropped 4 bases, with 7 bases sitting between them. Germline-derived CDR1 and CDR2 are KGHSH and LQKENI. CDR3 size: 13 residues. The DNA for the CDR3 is TGTGCCAGCTCACCACCGGGGGCGTACGAGCAGTACTTC. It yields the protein CASSPPGAYEQYF.

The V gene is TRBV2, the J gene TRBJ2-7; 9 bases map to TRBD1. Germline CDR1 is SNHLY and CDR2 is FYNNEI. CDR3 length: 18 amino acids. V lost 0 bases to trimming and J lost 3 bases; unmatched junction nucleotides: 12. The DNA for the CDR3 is TGTGCCAGCAGTGAAGCGTCGAACTTACGGACAGGGGACTACGAGCAGTACTTC. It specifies CASSEASNLRTGDYEQYF.